This note documents a single T cell receptor (beta chain) sequence. TCRdb reanalysed the RT-PCR reads using MiXCR and keeps one entry per CDR3 protein. The sample contains about 680,000 distinct CDR3 sequences, approximately 14% of which appear only once. Germline V lookup: CDR1 SGHDT, CDR2 YYEEEE. This CDR3 contains 14 residues. The V segment lost 4 bases and the J segment 5 bases; nucleotides outside the gene matches: 5. This clonotype originated in a female donor in good health, serving as a healthy control. Specimen: memory CD4+ T cells from blood. This chain links TRBV5-6 with TRBJ1-5; 8 bases agree with TRBD1. The CDR3 DNA reads as TGTGCCAGCAGCCAGGAACAGGGGGATCAGCCCCAGCATTTT. Protein sequence: CASSQEQGDQPQHF.